Listed below are T cell receptor beta chains from one sample, sequenced in a study of shared clonotypes between healthy human individuals. The data were produced by immunoSEQ multiplex PCR, yet TCRdb's version contains in-frame clones alone and is incomplete. The sample lists under 650,000 clones, 90% to 96% occurring once. The source material was naive CD4+ T cells sorted from blood. Receptor source: a woman aged 25 to 39 in good health. Each CDR3 is given with its conserved first and last residue. D genes are given only for firm matches. Not all rows give a size; the values are once, few, many and, for expanded clones, a class.

cdr3_nt | cdr3_aa | j_call | d_call | v_call | clone_size
TGTGCCAGCTCGGTGGACAGGGGAGCGCCCCAGCATTTT | CASSVDRGAPQHF | TRBJ1-5 | TRBD1 | TRBV18 | -
TGCGCCAGCAGCCAAGCCCCAATAACCTACGAGCAGTACTTC | CASSQAPITYEQYF | TRBJ2-7 | - | TRBV4-1 | -
TGTGCCAGCAGCTGGACAGGGCCCACTGAAGCTTTCTTT | CASSWTGPTEAFF | TRBJ1-1 | TRBD1 | TRBV5-8 | -
TGCGCCAGCAGCCCGAATCGAGAGACCCAGTACTTC | CASSPNRETQYF | TRBJ2-5 | - | TRBV5-1 | -
TGTGCCAGCAGTCCTTGGGGACAGGGGTACGAGCAGTACTTC | CASSPWGQGYEQYF | TRBJ2-7 | TRBD1 | TRBV28 | -
TGTGCCATCAGCGTACAATCTCCGAGCTCTGGAAACACCATATATTTT | CAISVQSPSSGNTIYF | TRBJ1-3 | - | TRBV10-3 | -
TGTGCCAGCAGCATTGACTCTAACTATGGCTACACCTTC | CASSIDSNYGYTF | TRBJ1-2 | - | TRBV9 | once
TGTGCCAGTAGTATTCGGGGGGTGGTAGGAGAGACCCAGTACTTC | CASSIRGVVGETQYF | TRBJ2-5 | TRBD2 | TRBV19 | -
TGTGCCAGCAGCTCGACAGTGAACACTGAAGCTTTCTTT | CASSSTVNTEAFF | TRBJ1-1 | - | TRBV5-5 | -
TGTGCCAGCTCACCAACCTCAGAGACCCAGTACTTC | CASSPTSETQYF | TRBJ2-5 | - | TRBV18 | -
TGTGCCAGCCGCACCGGGAGTAACACCTACGAGCAGTACTTC | CASRTGSNTYEQYF | TRBJ2-7 | - | TRBV28 | -
TGTGCCAGCAGCGAATCGGAGGGCTTCTCCTACGAGCAGTACTTC | CASSESEGFSYEQYF | TRBJ2-7 | - | TRBV9 | -
TGTGCCAGCAGACGCCCGAGTGACACCACCTACAATGAGCAGTTCTTC | CASRRPSDTTYNEQFF | TRBJ2-1 | - | TRBV27 | -
TGTGCCAGCAGTCCCCGTTGGGGAGCGGGAGTTCTAGAGACCCAGTACTTC | CASSPRWGAGVLETQYF | TRBJ2-5 | TRBD2 | TRBV14 | -
TGTGCCAGCAGTTTATCTACAGCCAAATACGAGCAGTACTTC | CASSLSTAKYEQYF | TRBJ2-7 | - | TRBV28 | -
TGTGCCAGTAGTACACCTCGAGGGGTCAGCAATCAGCCCCAGCATTTT | CASSTPRGVSNQPQHF | TRBJ1-5 | - | TRBV19 | -
TGTGCCAGCAGCTCCATCGAGTCCGGGAGTGGCGGGGAGCTGTTTTTT | CASSSIESGSGGELFF | TRBJ2-2 | - | TRBV11-2 | -
TGTGCCAGCAGTCGACAGGTCTACGGCACTGAAGCTTTCTTT | CASSRQVYGTEAFF | TRBJ1-1 | - | TRBV28 | -
TGTGCCAGCTCCCGGAATAGCGGGAGTACAGATACGCAGTATTTT | CASSRNSGSTDTQYF | TRBJ2-3 | TRBD2 | TRBV18 | -
TGTGCCAGCAGTACAGGGGGCGAAGGGACTGAAGCTTTCTTT | CASSTGGEGTEAFF | TRBJ1-1 | TRBD1 | TRBV28 | -
TGTGCCAGCAGGAGGACTAGCGGGAGCTCCTACGAGCAGTACTTC | CASRRTSGSSYEQYF | TRBJ2-7 | TRBD2 | TRBV27 | -
TGTGCCAGCAGCTTGTACCAGTACAATGAGCAGTTCTTC | CASSLYQYNEQFF | TRBJ2-1 | - | TRBV5-8 | -
TGTGCCAGCAGCCCAGGACAGGGGGCGTTAAGAACTGAAGCTTTCTTT | CASSPGQGALRTEAFF | TRBJ1-1 | TRBD1 | TRBV11-1 | -
TGCGCCAGCAGCTTGGCGGGAGGACGCAATGAGCAGTTCTTC | CASSLAGGRNEQFF | TRBJ2-1 | TRBD2 | TRBV5-1 | -
TGTGCCAGCAGTCTCCAGGGATTAGGTTCACCCCTCCACTTT | CASSLQGLGSPLHF | TRBJ1-6 | - | TRBV27 | -
TGTGCCAGCCAACTAGCGGGAGGGCCATGGTACGAGCAGTACTTC | CASQLAGGPWYEQYF | TRBJ2-7 | TRBD2 | TRBV5-4 | -
- | CASGSPVRFGELFF | TRBJ2-2 | - | TRBV7-9 | few
TGTGCCAGCAGTTTATGGGGACAGGGCTACACCTTC | CASSLWGQGYTF | TRBJ1-2 | TRBD1 | TRBV6-6 | -